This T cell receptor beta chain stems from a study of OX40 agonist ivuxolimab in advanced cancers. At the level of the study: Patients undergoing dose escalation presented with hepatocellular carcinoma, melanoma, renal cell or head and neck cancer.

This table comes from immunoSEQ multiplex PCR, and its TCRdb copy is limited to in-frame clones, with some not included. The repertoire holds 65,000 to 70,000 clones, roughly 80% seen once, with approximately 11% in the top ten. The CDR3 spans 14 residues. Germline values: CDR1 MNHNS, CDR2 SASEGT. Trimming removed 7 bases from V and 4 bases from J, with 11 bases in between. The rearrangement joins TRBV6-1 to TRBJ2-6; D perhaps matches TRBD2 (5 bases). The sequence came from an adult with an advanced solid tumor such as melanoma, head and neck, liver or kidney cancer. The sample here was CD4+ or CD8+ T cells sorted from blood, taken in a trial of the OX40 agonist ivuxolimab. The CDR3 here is CASTGSGGANVLTF. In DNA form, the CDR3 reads TGTGCCAGCACGGGGTCGGGGGGGGCCAACGTCCTGACTTTC.